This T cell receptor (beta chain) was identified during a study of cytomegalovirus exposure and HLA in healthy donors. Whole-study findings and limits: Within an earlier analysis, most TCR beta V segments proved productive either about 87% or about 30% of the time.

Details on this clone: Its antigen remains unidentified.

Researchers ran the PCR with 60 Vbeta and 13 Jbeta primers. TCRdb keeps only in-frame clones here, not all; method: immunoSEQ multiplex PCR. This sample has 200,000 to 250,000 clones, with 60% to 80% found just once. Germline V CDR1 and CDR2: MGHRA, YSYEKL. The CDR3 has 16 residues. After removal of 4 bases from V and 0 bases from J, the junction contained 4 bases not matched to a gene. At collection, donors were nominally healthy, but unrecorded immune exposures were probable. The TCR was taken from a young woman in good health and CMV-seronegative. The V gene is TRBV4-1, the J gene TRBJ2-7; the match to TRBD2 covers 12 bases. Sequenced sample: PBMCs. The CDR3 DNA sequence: TGCGCCAGCAGCCCTGGGACTAGCGGGTTCTCCTACGAGCAGTACTTC. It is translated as CASSPGTSGFSYEQYF.